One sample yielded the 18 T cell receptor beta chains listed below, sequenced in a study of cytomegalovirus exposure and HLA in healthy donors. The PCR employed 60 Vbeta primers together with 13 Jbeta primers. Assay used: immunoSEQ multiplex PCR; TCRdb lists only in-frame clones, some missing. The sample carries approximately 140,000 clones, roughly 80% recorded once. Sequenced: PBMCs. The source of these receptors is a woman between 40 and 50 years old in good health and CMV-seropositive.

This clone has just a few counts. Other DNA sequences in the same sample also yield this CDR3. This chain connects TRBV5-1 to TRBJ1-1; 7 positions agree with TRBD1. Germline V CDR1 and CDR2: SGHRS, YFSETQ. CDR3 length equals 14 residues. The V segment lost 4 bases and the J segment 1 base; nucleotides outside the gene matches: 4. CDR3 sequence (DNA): TGCGCCAGCAGCCTACGGACAGGGAACACTGAAGCTTTCTTT. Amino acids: CASSLRTGNTEAFF.

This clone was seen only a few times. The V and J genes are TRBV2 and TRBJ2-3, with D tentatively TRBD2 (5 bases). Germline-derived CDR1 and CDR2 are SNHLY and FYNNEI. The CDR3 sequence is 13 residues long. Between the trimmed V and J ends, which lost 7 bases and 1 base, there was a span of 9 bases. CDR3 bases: TGTGCCAGCAACGTGGAGGGCACAGATACGCAGTATTTT. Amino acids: CASNVEGTDTQYF. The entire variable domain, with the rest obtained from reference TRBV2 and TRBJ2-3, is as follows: EPEVTQTPSHQVTQMGQEVILRCVPISNHLYFYWYRQILGQKVEFLVSFYNNEISEKSEIFDDQFSVERPDGSNFTLKIRSTKLEDSAMYFCASNVEGTDTQYFGPGTRLTVL.

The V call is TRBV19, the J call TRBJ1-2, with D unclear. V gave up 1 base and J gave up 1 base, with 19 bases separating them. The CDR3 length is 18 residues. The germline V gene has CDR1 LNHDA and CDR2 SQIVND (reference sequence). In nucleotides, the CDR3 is TGTGCCAGTAGTATAGTGCTTCGAGAAATTCGAAGTAACTATGGCTACACCTTC. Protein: CASSIVLREIRSNYGYTF.

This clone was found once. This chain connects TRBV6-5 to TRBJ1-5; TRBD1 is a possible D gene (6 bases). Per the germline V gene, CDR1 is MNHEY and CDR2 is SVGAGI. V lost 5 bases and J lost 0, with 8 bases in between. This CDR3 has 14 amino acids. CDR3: CASSTRGSNQPQHF. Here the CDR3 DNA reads TGTGCCAGCAGTACCAGGGGTAGCAATCAGCCCCAGCATTTT.

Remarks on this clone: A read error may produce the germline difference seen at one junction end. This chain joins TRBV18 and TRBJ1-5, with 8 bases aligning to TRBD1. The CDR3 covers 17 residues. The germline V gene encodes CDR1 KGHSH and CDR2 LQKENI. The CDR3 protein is CASSPGFGDRRNQSQHF. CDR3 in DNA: TGTGCCAGCTCACCAGGTTTTGGGGACAGGAGGAATCAGTCCCAGCATTTT.

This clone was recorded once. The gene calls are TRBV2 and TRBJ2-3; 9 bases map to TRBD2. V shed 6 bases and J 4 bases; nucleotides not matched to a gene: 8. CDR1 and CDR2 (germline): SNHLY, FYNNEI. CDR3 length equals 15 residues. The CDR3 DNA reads TGTGCCAGCAGGGATAGCGGGGGTGTTTCAGATACGCAGTATTTT. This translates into CASRDSGGVSDTQYF.

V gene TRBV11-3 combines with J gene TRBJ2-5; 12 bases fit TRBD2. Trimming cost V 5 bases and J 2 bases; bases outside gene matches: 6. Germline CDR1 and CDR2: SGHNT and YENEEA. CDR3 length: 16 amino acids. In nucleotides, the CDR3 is TGTGCCAGCAGCACCCGGACTAGCGGGGAGCAAGAGACCCAGTACTTC. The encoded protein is CASSTRTSGEQETQYF.

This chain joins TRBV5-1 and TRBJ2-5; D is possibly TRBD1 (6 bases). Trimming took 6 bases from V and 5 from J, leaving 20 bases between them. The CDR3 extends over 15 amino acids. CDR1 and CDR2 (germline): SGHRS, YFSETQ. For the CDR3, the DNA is TGCGCCAGCAACCCAGGACAGTCTGTGGAGGAGACCCAGTACTTC. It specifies CASNPGQSVEETQYF.

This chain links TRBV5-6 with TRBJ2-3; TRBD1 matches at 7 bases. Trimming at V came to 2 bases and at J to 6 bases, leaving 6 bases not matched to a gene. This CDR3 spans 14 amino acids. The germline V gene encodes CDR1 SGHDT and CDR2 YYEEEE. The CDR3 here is CASSFPGTADTQYF. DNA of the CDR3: TGTGCCAGCAGCTTTCCGGGGACAGCGGATACGCAGTATTTT. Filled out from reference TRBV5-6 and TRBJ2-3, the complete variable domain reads DAGVTQSPTHLIKTRGQQVTLRCSPKSGHDTVSWYQQALGQGPQFIFQYYEEEERQRGNFPDRFSGHQFPNYSSELNVNALLLGDSALYLCASSFPGTADTQYFGPGTRLTVL.

The CDR3, as DNA: TGTGCCAGCATGAGGGTGGGCCAGCCCCAGCATTTT. Translated, it gives CASMRVGQPQHF. The V call is TRBV2, the J call TRBJ1-5; D not certain. Trimming shortened V by 7 bases and J by 7 bases, and 11 bases separated the two germline ends. This CDR3 is 12 amino acids long. CDR1 is SNHLY, CDR2 FYNNEI, per germline.

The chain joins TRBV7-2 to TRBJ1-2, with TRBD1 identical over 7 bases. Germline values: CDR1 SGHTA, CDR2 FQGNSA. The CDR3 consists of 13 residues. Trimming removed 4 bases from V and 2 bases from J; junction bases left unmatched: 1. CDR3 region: CASSSQGNYGYTF. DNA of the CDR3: TGTGCCAGCAGCTCACAGGGGAACTATGGCTACACCTTC.

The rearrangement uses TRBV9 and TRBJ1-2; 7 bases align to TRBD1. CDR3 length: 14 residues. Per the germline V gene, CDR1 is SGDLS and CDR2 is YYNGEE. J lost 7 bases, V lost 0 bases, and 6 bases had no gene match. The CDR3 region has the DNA TGTGCCAGCAGCGTAGATGAGGGGGCTGGTGGCTACACCTTC. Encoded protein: CASSVDEGAGGYTF.

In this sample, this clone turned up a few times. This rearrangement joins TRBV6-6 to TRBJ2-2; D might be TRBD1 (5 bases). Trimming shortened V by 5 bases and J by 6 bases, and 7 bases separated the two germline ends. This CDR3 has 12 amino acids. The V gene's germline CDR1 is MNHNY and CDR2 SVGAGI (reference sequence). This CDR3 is CASSQGAGELFF. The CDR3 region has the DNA TGTGCCAGCAGTCAAGGGGCCGGGGAGCTGTTTTTT.

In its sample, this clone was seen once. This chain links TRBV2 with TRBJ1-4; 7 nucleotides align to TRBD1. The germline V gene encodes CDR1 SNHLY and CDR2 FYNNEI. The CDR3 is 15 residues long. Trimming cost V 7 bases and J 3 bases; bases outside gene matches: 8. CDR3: CASNGRQGPNEKLFF. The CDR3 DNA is TGTGCCAGCAACGGACGACAGGGCCCTAATGAAAAACTGTTTTTT.

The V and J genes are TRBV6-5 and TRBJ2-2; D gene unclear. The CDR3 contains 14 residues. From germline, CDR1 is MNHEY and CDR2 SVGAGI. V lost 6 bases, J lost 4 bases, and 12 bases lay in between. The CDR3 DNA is TGTGCCAGCAGGGGCGAAGTGACCACCGGGGAGCTGTTTTTT. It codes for CASRGEVTTGELFF.

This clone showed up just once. The CDR3 region is CASKGPDSNYEQYF. The DNA of the CDR3 is TGTGCCAGCAAAGGCCCGGACAGCAACTACGAGCAGTACTTC. The rearrangement links TRBV27 to TRBJ2-7, with D perhaps TRBD1 (6 bases). This CDR3 is 14 amino acids long. V lost 7 bases and J 3 bases, leaving 16 bases between the germline ends. Germline values: CDR1 MNHEY, CDR2 SMNVEV (reference sequence).

In DNA form, the CDR3 reads TGTGCCAGCAGTTACGGTTTAGGGGTGAACACTGAAGCTTTCTTT. Its translation is CASSYGLGVNTEAFF. The chain uses TRBV6-6 and TRBJ1-1; perhaps TRBD1 as D (5 bases). This CDR3 is 15 amino acids long. Trimming took off 2 bases at V and 0 bases at J, with 10 bases between the two ends. Germline CDR1 reads MNHNY; CDR2 reads SVGAGI (reference sequence).

This CDR3 reads CASSPGQGEKLFF. CDR3 bases: TGTGCCAGCAGCCCGGGACAGGGGGAAAAACTGTTTTTT. The chain has TRBV5-4 and TRBJ1-4, with 10 positions matching TRBD1. The germline CDR1 and CDR2 sequences are SGHNT and YYREEE (reference sequence). V lost 4 bases, J lost 8 bases, and 2 bases stayed unmatched. This CDR3 has 13 amino acids.